This TCR beta chain stems from a study of blood T cell repertoires in COVID-19. Assay used: immunoSEQ multiplex PCR; TCRdb lists only in-frame clones, some missing. The sample carries 430,000 or so clones, 85% to 90% recorded once. Germline V gives CDR1 SNHLY, CDR2 FYNNEI. CDR3 length equals 14 residues. V dropped 2 bases and J dropped 7 bases, with 12 bases sitting between them. Sample: peripheral blood. The chain links TRBV2 to TRBJ1-5; D unresolved. The sequence came from a man younger than 35 with COVID-19, enrolled during active disease. Written as DNA, the CDR3 is TGTGCCAGCAGTGAATTGGAACAGCTCCAGCCCCAGCATTTT. Its protein is CASSELEQLQPQHF.